There are many counts of the clone carrying this TCR beta chain. No antigen is known for it. Treatment of any kind had been given to no patient before thyroid surgery. Original methodology: Researchers built a distant-metastasis classifier for papillary thyroid cancer that drew on CDR3 differences across clinicopathological groups. TCRdb ran MiXCR on the PCR reads. The V and J calls and clone size are TCRdb's, not the authors'. The sample has about 35,000 clones; approximately 32% are singletons. These data come from a study of metastatic and nonmetastatic thyroid tumors. Study summary: Malignant thyroid and benign thyroid patients provided blood and tumor or nodule tissue whose repertoires were compared. The study, taken as a whole, reports: Benign nodules were reported to have significantly lower TCR beta diversity than malignant thyroid tumors, in blood and tumor.

The specimen sequenced was blood. This TCR derives from a female donor with papillary thyroid cancer or a benign thyroid nodule (not recorded which). Some clones in this sample may be carry-over from other donors' samples.

This chain's CDR3 is CASSVGQGSNYGYTF. Written as DNA, the CDR3 is TGTGCCAGCAGCGTAGGACAGGGCTCTAACTATGGCTACACCTTC. The V call is TRBV9, the J call TRBJ1-2; 7 nucleotides agree with TRBD1. J gave up 0 bases and V 0 bases, and 2 bases lay outside the gene matches. The V gene's germline CDR1 is SGDLS and CDR2 YYNGEE. The CDR3 sequence is 15 residues long.